This is a list of T cell receptor beta chains from one sample in a study of blood T cell repertoires in COVID-19. Assay: immunoSEQ multiplex PCR; the TCRdb copy retains only in-frame clones and omits some. The repertoire has about 43,000 clones, roughly 87% of them found once; the top ten carry roughly a tenth. Sequenced material: peripheral blood. All receptors derive from a woman of 80 years or more with active COVID-19. CDR3s include the opening cysteine and the closing phenylalanine or tryptophan. D genes are given only for firm matches. A clone size is listed for some rows: how often the clone was seen (once, few, many), or a class if it is expanded.

d_gene,abundance,v_gene,j_gene,CDR3nt,CDR3aa
NA,NA,TRBV30,TRBJ2-7,TGTGCCTGGAGTCCTCTCACAGGGAGGGGACCCTACGAGCAGTACTTC,CAWSPLTGRGPYEQYF
TRBD2,NA,TRBV4-3,TRBJ2-7,TGCGCCAGCAGCCAAGATCAGACTAGCGGGGGGGCACCCCACGAGCAGTACTTC,CASSQDQTSGGAPHEQYF
TRBD2,NA,TRBV11-2,TRBJ2-5,TGTGCCAGCAGCCTCAATAGCGGGGGGGCTCGGGAGACCCAGTACTTC,CASSLNSGGARETQYF
TRBD1,NA,TRBV18,TRBJ1-2,TGTGCCAGCTCCCGGGAAGACAGGGTCCAGGGCTACACCTTC,CASSREDRVQGYTF
TRBD2,NA,TRBV9,TRBJ2-5,TGTGCCAGCAGCGTAGGACTAGCGGGGGCCGGGGGCCAAGAGACCCAGTACTTC,CASSVGLAGAGGQETQYF
TRBD2,once,TRBV28,TRBJ2-3,TGTGCCAGCAGTTTACTGAGGCGGGGGGGCGCAGATACGCAGTATTTT,CASSLLRRGGADTQYF
TRBD2,NA,TRBV5-1,TRBJ2-1,TGCGCCAGCAGCCCATCCATCCTTCAGCGGGGGGCGGGTCAGAATGAGCAGTTCTTC,CASSPSILQRGAGQNEQFF
NA,NA,TRBV7-3,TRBJ2-7,TGTGCCAGCAGCTTAGGGGCTCAGGCCTACGAGCAGTACTTC,CASSLGAQAYEQYF
TRBD1,NA,TRBV6-6,TRBJ1-6,TGTGCCAGCAGTTTACTAGGACAGGACGGTAATTCACCCCTCCACTTT,CASSLLGQDGNSPLHF
NA,NA,TRBV5-1,TRBJ2-7,TGCGCCAGCAGCTTACCGAGCTCCTACGAGCAGTACTTC,CASSLPSSYEQYF
TRBD2,NA,TRBV4-3,TRBJ2-7,TGCGCCAGCAGCCAAGATCCCGGGACTAGCGGGGGGTACGAGCAGTACTTC,CASSQDPGTSGGYEQYF
TRBD1,NA,TRBV5-5,TRBJ2-7,TGTGCCAGCAGCCGGGACAGCCACTACGAGCAGTACTTC,CASSRDSHYEQYF
NA,NA,TRBV6-5,TRBJ1-5,TGTGCCAGCAAAATTGGGCAGCTCAATCAGCCCCAGCATTTT,CASKIGQLNQPQHF
NA,NA,TRBV2,TRBJ1-1,TGTGCCAGCCAACTGGGGAGAGCTTTCTTT,CASQLGRAFF
TRBD2,once,TRBV6-2/TRBV6-3,TRBJ2-1,TGTGCCAGCAGTTCGAGCATAGCGGGGAACTACAATGAGCAGTTCTTC,CASSSSIAGNYNEQFF
NA,NA,TRBV5-1,TRBJ2-7,TGCGCCAGCAGCCAGCGGCCGGAAGGCTATCGCTACGAGCAGTACTTC,CASSQRPEGYRYEQYF
NA,NA,TRBV15,TRBJ2-5,TGTGCCACCAGCAGAGAGCGCCAAGAGACCCAGTACTTC,CATSRERQETQYF
NA,NA,TRBV4-3,TRBJ1-1,TGCGCCAGCAGCCAAGAGTGGCGGGGGTGGGGGAACACTGAAGCTTTCTTT,CASSQEWRGWGNTEAFF
TRBD2,NA,TRBV5-1,TRBJ2-2,TGCGCCAGCAGCTCCCTGAGCGGGGGGAACACCGGGGAGCTGTTTTTT,CASSSLSGGNTGELFF
NA,NA,TRBV11-2,TRBJ2-1,TGTGCCAGCAGCTTATTCCTAGCGCTGTCCTACAATGAGCAGTTCTTC,CASSLFLALSYNEQFF
NA,NA,TRBV6-6,TRBJ1-2,TGTGCCAGCAGTTACGACTCCAGCGACTATGGCTACACCTTC,CASSYDSSDYGYTF
TRBD1,NA,TRBV6-5,TRBJ2-7,TGTGCCAGCAGTCAATCGACAGGGGGCCACGAGCAGTACTTC,CASSQSTGGHEQYF
NA,NA,TRBV18,TRBJ2-6,TGTGCCAGCTCACCCATAGACAGGCGAAGCTCTGGGGCCAACGTCCTGACTTTC,CASSPIDRRSSGANVLTF
NA,NA,TRBV9,TRBJ2-5,TGTGCCAGCAGCGCCCCGAGGGTGGGCCAAGAGACCCAGTACTTC,CASSAPRVGQETQYF
NA,NA,TRBV6-6,TRBJ2-4,TGTGCCAGCAGTTCCAGCGGACAGCAAAACATTCAGTACTTC,CASSSSGQQNIQYF
NA,few,TRBV9,TRBJ1-2,TGTGCCAGCAGCGTAGATTCAGGGGTGTATGGCTACACCTTC,CASSVDSGVYGYTF
TRBD2,NA,TRBV5-4,TRBJ2-1,TGTGCCAGCAGCCATACGTTATTCAGCGGGGCTGCCTACAATGAGCAGTTCTTC,CASSHTLFSGAAYNEQFF
NA,NA,TRBV5-5,TRBJ2-5,TGTGCCAGCAGCCGCCCGACAATTCAAGAGACCCAGTACTTC,CASSRPTIQETQYF